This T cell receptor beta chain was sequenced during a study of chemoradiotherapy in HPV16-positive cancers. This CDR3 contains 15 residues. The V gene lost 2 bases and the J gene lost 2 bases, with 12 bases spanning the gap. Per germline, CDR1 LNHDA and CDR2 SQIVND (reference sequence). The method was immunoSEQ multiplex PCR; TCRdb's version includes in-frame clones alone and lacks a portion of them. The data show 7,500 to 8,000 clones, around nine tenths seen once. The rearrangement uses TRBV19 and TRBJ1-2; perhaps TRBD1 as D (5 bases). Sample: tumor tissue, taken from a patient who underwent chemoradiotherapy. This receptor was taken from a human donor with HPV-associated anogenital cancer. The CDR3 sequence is CASSIQGNGNYGYTF. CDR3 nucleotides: TGTGCCAGTAGTATACAGGGAAACGGCAACTATGGCTACACCTTC.